The 17 T cell receptor beta chains reported below all come from one sample, sequenced in a study of technical replicates of blood from a few donors. Using immunoSEQ multiplex PCR, the repertoire was profiled, and TCRdb retains in-frame clones only, with some absent. The sample yields some 60,000 clones, 90% to 95% seen once. Sample: PBMCs. Source of these receptors: a human donor in good health. Some clones in this sample may be carry-over from other donors' samples.

This chain connects TRBV5-1 to TRBJ1-1, with 8 bases aligning to TRBD1. Germline V CDR1 and CDR2: SGHRS, YFSETQ. Trimming cost V 3 bases and J 2 bases; bases outside gene matches: 3. CDR3 size: 14 residues. For the CDR3, the DNA is TGCGCCAGCAGCTCCGGACAGGGAAACACTGAAGCTTTCTTT. Translating it yields CASSSGQGNTEAFF. Combining the CDR3 with reference TRBV5-1 and TRBJ1-1 gives the whole variable domain KAGVTQTPRYLIKTRGQQVTLSCSPISGHRSVSWYQQTPGQGLQFLFEYFSETQRNKGNFPGRFSGRQFSNSRSEMNVSTLELGDSALYLCASSSGQGNTEAFFGQGTRLTVV.

The rearrangement uses TRBV9 and TRBJ1-1, with a weak D call TRBD1 (5 bases). The V and J ends lost 3 bases and 0 bases respectively, with 9 bases between them. Germline CDR1 SGDLS, CDR2 YYNGEE. This CDR3 comprises 14 residues. The CDR3 bases are TGTGCCAGCAGCGCCGACAGCGTGAACACTGAAGCTTTCTTT. This translates into CASSADSVNTEAFF. Full variable domain (outside the CDR3, taken from reference TRBV9 and TRBJ1-1): DSGVTQTPKHLITATGQRVTLRCSPRSGDLSVYWYQQSLDQGLQFLIQYYNGEERAKGNILERFSAQQFPDLHSELNLSSLELGDSALYFCASSADSVNTEAFFGQGTRLTVV.

The V call is TRBV7-2, the J call TRBJ2-1; the match to TRBD2 covers 8 bases. The germline gives CDR1 SGHTA, CDR2 FQGNSA. CDR3 length: 14 amino acids. The V segment lost 6 bases and the J segment 5 bases; nucleotides outside the gene matches: 6. The CDR3: CASRHTGGDNEQFF. In DNA form, the CDR3 reads TGTGCCAGCAGGCACACGGGAGGGGACAATGAGCAGTTCTTC.

The gene calls are TRBV7-2 and TRBJ1-1; 7 bases line up with TRBD1. V was pared by 4 bases and J by 1 base, with 0 bases of the junction left unmatched. Per the germline V gene, CDR1 is SGHTA and CDR2 is FQGNSA. This CDR3 contains 13 residues. The CDR3 sequence is CASSYRGNTEAFF. CDR3 in DNA: TGTGCCAGCAGCTACAGGGGGAACACTGAAGCTTTCTTT.

The chain combines TRBV12-5 with TRBJ2-2, with D possibly matching TRBD2 (5 bases). V was shortened by 3 bases and J by 7 bases, with 6 bases between the two germline ends. The CDR3 loop spans 12 amino acids. Germline V gene data show CDR1 as LGHNT and CDR2 as FRNRAP. The CDR3 bases are TGTGCTAGTGGTTTTCGGGGCGGGGAGCTGTTTTTT. Its translation: CASGFRGGELFF. Full variable domain (missing parts from reference TRBV12-5 and TRBJ2-2): DARVTQTPRHKVTEMGQEVTMRCQPILGHNTVFWYRQTMMQGLELLAYFRNRAPLDDSGMPKDRFSAEMPDATLATLKIQPSEPRDSAVYFCASGFRGGELFFGEGSRLTVL.

This chain uses TRBV25-1 with TRBJ2-7, with 9 bases identical to TRBD1. Germline CDR1 and CDR2: MGHDK and SYGVNS. This CDR3 spans 13 amino acids. Trimming cost V 10 bases and J 3 bases; bases outside gene matches: 7. The CDR3 spells CATSGTGSYEQYF. The CDR3 DNA is TGTGCCACCTCCGGGACAGGGAGCTACGAGCAGTACTTC.

This clone was counted a single time. As DNA, the CDR3 is TGCGCCAGCAGCAGCTACCCGAAGAACACAGATACGCAGTATTTT. Amino acids: CASSSYPKNTDTQYF. V and J are TRBV5-1 and TRBJ2-3, with D unclear. This CDR3 has 15 amino acids. The V gene's germline CDR1 is SGHRS and CDR2 YFSETQ. V lost 4 bases to trimming and J lost 2 bases, with 14 bases between them.

The gene calls are TRBV25-1 and TRBJ1-5, with D perhaps matching TRBD1 (5 bases). Germline CDR1 reads MGHDK; CDR2 reads SYGVNS. V shed 5 bases and J shed 6 bases, with 17 bases lying between them. CDR3 length equals 15 residues. Here the CDR3 reads CASSPSGGSGQPQHF. The CDR3 nucleotides read TGTGCCAGCAGTCCCTCCGGGGGGTCAGGTCAGCCCCAGCATTTT.

The rearrangement links TRBV5-4 to TRBJ2-2; D is possibly TRBD1 (6 bases). Trimming shortened V by 1 base and J by 7 bases, and 17 bases separated the two germline ends. CDR1 and CDR2 (germline): SGHNT, YYREEE (reference sequence). The CDR3 has 16 residues. DNA for the CDR3: TGTGCCAGCAGCTTGCTTTATGGCAGGGGCCTCGGGGAGCTGTTTTTT. It translates to CASSLLYGRGLGELFF.

This chain uses TRBV27 with TRBJ2-1, with D tentatively TRBD2 (7 bases). The CDR3 is 16 amino acids. V was clipped by 2 bases and J by 6 bases, with 17 bases between them. The germline gives CDR1 MNHEY, CDR2 SMNVEV (reference sequence). This chain's CDR3 is CASSLIGGGRGNEQFF. CDR3 DNA: TGTGCCAGCAGTTTAATCGGCGGGGGCCGGGGCAATGAGCAGTTCTTC.

The chain joins TRBV5-4 to TRBJ2-7, with 8 bases aligning to TRBD1. Germline loops: CDR1 SGHNT, CDR2 YYREEE (reference sequence). J was trimmed by 2 bases and V by 4 bases; bases with no gene match: 5. The CDR3 loop spans 14 amino acids. CDR3 nucleotides: TGTGCCAGCAGCCCCAGACAGGGGACCTACGAGCAGTACTTC. Its protein product is CASSPRQGTYEQYF.

The DNA for the CDR3 is TGTGCCTGGAGTGAGACTAGCGGGTCTTACAATGAGCAGTTCTTC. It is translated as CAWSETSGSYNEQFF. The chain joins TRBV30 to TRBJ2-1; 10 bases match TRBD2. In germline, CDR1 is GTSNPN, CDR2 SVGIG (reference sequence). Trimming took 1 base from V and 4 from J; bases not matched to a gene: 4. This CDR3 spans 15 amino acids.

CDR3 in amino acids: CSVGSTPGEQFF. CDR3 coding DNA: TGCAGCGTTGGAAGCACGCCCGGTGAGCAGTTCTTC. V and J are TRBV29-1 and TRBJ2-1; D uncertain. CDR1 and CDR2 from the germline V gene are SQVTM and ANQGSEA. V dropped 4 bases and J dropped 9 bases, with 13 bases sitting between them. The CDR3 is made up of 12 amino acids.

The count of this clone is one. CDR3 loop: CASSQGGQASSGANVLTF. The CDR3 bases are TGCGCCAGCAGCCAAGGGGGACAGGCGAGCTCTGGGGCCAACGTCCTGACTTTC. V and J are TRBV4-3 and TRBJ2-6, with 8 positions matching TRBD1. The CDR3 length is 18 residues. The ends lost 1 base at V and 0 bases at J; junction bases unmatched: 5. Germline assignment: CDR1 LGHNA and CDR2 YSLEER.

This clone has a handful of counts. This chain uses TRBV29-1 with TRBJ1-2, with no clear D. The CDR3 has 15 amino acids. Germline CDR1 is SQVTM and CDR2 is ANQGSEA. V was pared by 0 bases and J by 5 bases, with 16 bases between. The CDR3 region is CSVEDPEGRRYGYTF. DNA for the CDR3: TGCAGCGTTGAAGATCCAGAGGGAAGAAGGTATGGCTACACCTTC.

The rearrangement joins TRBV4-3 to TRBJ2-1, with D tentatively TRBD1 (6 bases). The CDR3 covers 15 residues. V was shortened by 0 bases and J by 2 bases, with 8 bases between the two germline ends. Germline values: CDR1 LGHNA, CDR2 YSLEER. CDR3 residues: CASSQDRDTYNEQFF. CDR3 DNA: TGCGCCAGCAGCCAAGACAGGGACACCTACAATGAGCAGTTCTTC.

The DNA for the CDR3 is TGTGCCAGCAGCCAAGGTAGCGCCTCTAGCCGTGAAAAACTGTTTTTT. It yields the protein CASSQGSASSREKLFF. V usage is TRBV4-2 and J usage is TRBJ1-4; D is ambiguous. The V gene's germline CDR1 is LGHNA and CDR2 YNFKEQ. This CDR3 comprises 16 residues. V dropped 1 base and J dropped 7 bases, with 16 bases sitting between them.